These 8 T cell receptor beta chains came from one sample sequenced in a study of identical twins. TCRdb ran MiXCR on the 5' RACE reads and lists one entry per CDR3 protein. The data show more than 400,000 distinct CDR3 sequences, nearly 15% seen once. The sample was also linked to a second study, of yellow fever vaccine responses in identical twins.

Sequenced: CD4+ T cells sorted from blood. These receptors came from a woman aged 18-30 years in good health.

This chain connects TRBV7-9 to TRBJ2-1, with TRBD1 as a possible D gene (5 bases). Trimming took 1 base from V and 3 from J, leaving 16 bases between them. The germline V gene encodes CDR1 SEHNR and CDR2 FQNEAQ (reference sequence). The CDR3 totals 17 residues. The CDR3 is CASSLGLGQDNYNEQFF. The CDR3 DNA reads TGTGCCAGCAGCTTAGGGTTGGGGCAGGACAACTACAATGAGCAGTTCTTC.

This clonotype was counted a few times. The V and J genes are TRBV20-1 and TRBJ1-4; D may be TRBD1 (5 bases). This CDR3 spans 15 amino acids. Trimming removed 0 bases at V and 4 bases at J, with 12 bases between. The V gene's germline CDR1 is DFQATT and CDR2 SNEGSKA (reference sequence). CDR3 DNA sequence: TGCAGTGCTAGAGATAGACAGCGACATAATGAAAAACTGTTTTTT. It yields the protein CSARDRQRHNEKLFF.

The J gene is TRBJ2-3, the V gene TRBV20-1, with D perhaps TRBD1 or TRBD2 (5 bases each). Between the trimmed V and J ends, which lost 6 bases and 2 bases, there was a span of 12 bases. The CDR3 runs to 13 residues. The germline gives CDR1 DFQATT, CDR2 SNEGSKA (reference sequence). For the CDR3, the DNA is TGCAGTGCCCAAAGAGGGGACACAGATACGCAGTATTTT. Its translation is CSAQRGDTDTQYF.

This clonotype was picked up many times. The rearrangement uses TRBV2 and TRBJ2-2; D is undetermined. The germline gives CDR1 SNHLY, CDR2 FYNNEI. The V end lost 6 bases, the J end lost 5 bases, and 7 bases lay between the germline ends. The CDR3 loop spans 12 amino acids. CDR3 sequence: CASRSNTGELFF. The CDR3 region has the DNA TGTGCCAGCAGGTCTAATACCGGGGAGCTGTTTTTT.

This clonotype was counted only a few times. The V call is TRBV6-5, the J call TRBJ1-2, with 8 bases matching TRBD1. The germline V gene encodes CDR1 MNHEY and CDR2 SVGAGI. CDR3 length: 14 residues. The V gene end was trimmed by 2 bases and the J gene end by 7 bases; junction bases not matched to a gene: 6. The CDR3 sequence is CASSYLGQGGGYTF. CDR3 DNA: TGTGCCAGCAGTTACCTAGGACAGGGCGGTGGCTACACCTTC.

This clonotype was counted many times. The chain uses TRBV7-6 and TRBJ1-4; D gene unclear. Between the trimmed V and J ends, which lost 4 bases and 3 bases, there was a span of 18 bases. Germline-derived CDR1 and CDR2 are SGHVS and FNYEAQ. The CDR3 runs 17 residues. The CDR3 nucleotides are TGTGCCAGCAGCTGGCTTCCGGGCCTTTCGGCTAATGAAAAACTGTTTTTT. This codes for CASSWLPGLSANEKLFF.

This clonotype was seen a few times. This chain joins TRBV4-1 and TRBJ1-1, with a possible D match to TRBD1 (5 bases). Trimming removed 4 bases from V and 7 bases from J, with 19 bases in between. The CDR3 length is 15 residues. From germline, CDR1 is MGHRA and CDR2 YSYEKL. In nucleotides, the CDR3 is TGCGCCAGCAGCCCCTCTCCTGGCAGGGAAATTGAAGCTTTCTTT. Protein product: CASSPSPGREIEAFF.

The chain is built from TRBV20-1 and TRBJ2-1; no clear D gene. V lost 0 bases and J lost 4, with 10 bases in between. This CDR3 spans 14 amino acids. Germline V gene sequence: CDR1 DFQATT, CDR2 SNEGSKA (reference sequence). As DNA, the CDR3 is TGCAGTGCTAGAGATCGGACGGATTACAATGAGCAGTTCTTC. Protein product: CSARDRTDYNEQFF.